These T cell receptor beta chains were read from a single sample in a study of T cells in tuberculosis. This table comes from immunoSEQ multiplex PCR, and its TCRdb copy is limited to in-frame clones, with some not included. The sample yields about 31,000 clones, about 97% seen once. The sequenced sample was PBMCs. Receptors were obtained from a donor aged 5 to 30 with latent tuberculosis or without tuberculosis infection. Both conserved end residues are part of each CDR3. The order of the fields is clone size, J gene, D gene, V gene, CDR3 DNA, CDR3 protein. A D gene is named only where the DNA matches it firmly. A clone size is listed for some rows: how often the clone was seen (once, few, many), or a class if it is expanded.

size: .
J: TRBJ1-2
D: TRBD1
V: TRBV7-6
DNA: TGTGCCAGCAGCTTAGACTACAGGGGGCATGGCTACACCTTC
CDR3: CASSLDYRGHGYTF

size: .
J: TRBJ2-5
D: TRBD2
V: TRBV2
DNA: TGTGCCAGCAGCGAAAAAACCCGGGGGGGTCGGGAGACCCAGTACTTC
CDR3: CASSEKTRGGRETQYF

size: .
J: TRBJ2-1
D: TRBD2
V: TRBV7-6
DNA: TGTGCCAGCAGCCCCTCGGGTCTAGCGGGAGGATTCTCCTACAATGAGCAGTTCTTC
CDR3: CASSPSGLAGGFSYNEQFF

size: .
J: TRBJ2-7
D: TRBD2
V: TRBV6-5
DNA: TGTGCCAGCAGTTACTCGACCAGCGGGAGTTACGAGCAGTACTTC
CDR3: CASSYSTSGSYEQYF

size: once
J: TRBJ2-5
D: .
V: TRBV11-1
DNA: TGTGCCAGCAGCTTCGCCTTCGGGGAGACCCAGTACTTC
CDR3: CASSFAFGETQYF

size: once
J: TRBJ2-3
D: .
V: TRBV18
DNA: TGTGCCAGCTCACCACGGACTGACACAGATACGCAGTATTTT
CDR3: CASSPRTDTDTQYF

size: .
J: TRBJ1-5
D: .
V: TRBV4-2
DNA: TGTGCCAGCAGCCAAGGCAGGGAGGGGGTCAATCAGCCCCAGCATTTT
CDR3: CASSQGREGVNQPQHF

size: .
J: TRBJ1-1
D: .
V: TRBV28
DNA: TGTGCCAGCAGCCCCAGGGCTGGTGAAGCTTTCTTT
CDR3: CASSPRAGEAFF

size: .
J: TRBJ2-3
D: .
V: TRBV10-3
DNA: TGTGCCATCAGTGAGTCGGGGCTAGCGACAGATACGCAGTATTTT
CDR3: CAISESGLATDTQYF

size: .
J: TRBJ2-2
D: .
V: TRBV2
DNA: TGTGCCAGCAGTGAGCGGCGGGTCACCGGGGAGCTGTTTTTT
CDR3: CASSERRVTGELFF

size: .
J: TRBJ2-2
D: TRBD2
V: TRBV18
DNA: TGTGCCAGCTCACCACCGATCGGCGGGGGGGCCGCCGGGGAGCTGTTTTTT
CDR3: CASSPPIGGGAAGELFF